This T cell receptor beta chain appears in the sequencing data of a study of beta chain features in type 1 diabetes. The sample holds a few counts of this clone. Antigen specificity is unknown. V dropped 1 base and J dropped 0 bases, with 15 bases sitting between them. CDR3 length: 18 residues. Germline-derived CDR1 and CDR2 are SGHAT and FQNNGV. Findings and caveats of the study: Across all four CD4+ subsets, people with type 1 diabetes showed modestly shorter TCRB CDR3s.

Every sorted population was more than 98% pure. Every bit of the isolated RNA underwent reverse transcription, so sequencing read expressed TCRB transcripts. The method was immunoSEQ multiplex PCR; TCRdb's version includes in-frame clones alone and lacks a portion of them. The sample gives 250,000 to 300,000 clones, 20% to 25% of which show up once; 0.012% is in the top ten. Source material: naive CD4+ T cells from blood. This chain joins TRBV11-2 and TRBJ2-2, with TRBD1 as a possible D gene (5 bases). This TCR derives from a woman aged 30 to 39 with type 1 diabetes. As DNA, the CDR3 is TGTGCCAGCAGCTTAGGGGGCAGGTTATACCCGAACACCGGGGAGCTGTTTTTT. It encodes CASSLGGRLYPNTGELFF.